This TCR beta chain originates from a study of EBV T-cell therapy then PD-1 blockade in nasopharyngeal carcinoma. Using immunoSEQ multiplex PCR, the repertoire was profiled, and TCRdb retains in-frame clones only, with some absent. The sample holds 20,000 to 25,000 clones; roughly 80% are singletons and the top ten take 30% to 35%. Regarding this clone: The antigen is undetermined.

Time point specified: 266 days after commencement of treatment, after nivolumab therapy. Treatment meaning: AdE1-LMPpoly-expanded autologous EBV-specific T-cell therapy followed by anti-PD-1 nivolumab. The CDR3 consists of 14 residues. Germline lookup yields CDR1 SNHLY and CDR2 FYNNEI. Trimming stripped 7 bases from V and 9 bases from J, with 19 bases between. The chain combines TRBV2 with TRBJ2-1; possible D gene TRBD2, 7 bases. This receptor was obtained from a middle-aged man with nasopharyngeal carcinoma. This sample comprised CD8+ T cells from blood, obtained at day 266 from a patient whose treatment included autologous EBV-specific T cells and nivolumab. DNA for the CDR3: TGTGCCAGCACTCTTTGGGGGGGCCGGGGTGAGCAGTTCTTC. This encodes CASTLWGGRGEQFF.